This is a list of T cell receptor beta chains from one sample in a study of blood T cell repertoires in COVID-19. TCRdb's table, derived via immunoSEQ multiplex PCR, lists solely in-frame clones and lacks some. Of 290,000 or so clones in the sample, around 91% were seen once. Specimen: PBMCs or T cells enriched from blood (not recorded which). The receptors come from a young woman with acute COVID-19. Both conserved end residues are part of each CDR3. D genes are given only for firm matches.

D gene: NA; V gene: TRBV3-1/TRBV3-2; CDR3 protein: CASSQGPAASSYEQYF
D gene: NA; V gene: TRBV11-2; CDR3 protein: CASSSPTPTRAGELFF
D gene: TRBD1; V gene: TRBV6-1; CDR3 protein: CASSEARHGTAPANYGYTF
D gene: TRBD2; V gene: TRBV5-1; CDR3 protein: CASSLEGTREETQYF
D gene: NA; V gene: TRBV5-6; CDR3 protein: CASSLEQVSGNTIYF
D gene: TRBD2; V gene: TRBV10-3; CDR3 protein: CAIRPGLAANTGELFF
D gene: NA; V gene: TRBV9; CDR3 protein: CASSVGGDTEAFF
D gene: NA; V gene: TRBV30; CDR3 protein: CAWSGGRGTGELFF
D gene: TRBD1; V gene: TRBV27; CDR3 protein: CASSSRQGSSNQPQHF
D gene: TRBD2; V gene: TRBV6-6; CDR3 protein: CASSRSGGVPSYNEQFF
D gene: NA; V gene: TRBV28; CDR3 protein: CASSPGATNEKLFF
D gene: NA; V gene: TRBV6-5; CDR3 protein: CASSYTYRVQDTQYF
D gene: NA; V gene: TRBV30; CDR3 protein: CAWSVRGGVNSPLHF
D gene: NA; V gene: TRBV19; CDR3 protein: CASLNTGVGVSGANVLTF
D gene: TRBD1; V gene: TRBV2; CDR3 protein: CASGQGGTEAFF